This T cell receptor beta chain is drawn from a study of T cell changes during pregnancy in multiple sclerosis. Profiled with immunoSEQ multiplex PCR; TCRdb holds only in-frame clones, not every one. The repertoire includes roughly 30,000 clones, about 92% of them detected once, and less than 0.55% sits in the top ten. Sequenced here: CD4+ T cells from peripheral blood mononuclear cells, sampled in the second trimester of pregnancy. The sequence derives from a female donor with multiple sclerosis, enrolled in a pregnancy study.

This chain's CDR3 is CASSQGRGLNTGELFF. As DNA, the CDR3 is TGTGCCAGCAGCCAAGGGAGGGGACTTAACACCGGGGAGCTGTTTTTT. V gene TRBV4-2 combines with J gene TRBJ2-2, with D possibly being TRBD2 (6 bases). This CDR3 comprises 16 residues. V was cut by 1 base and J by 2 bases, with 11 bases left in between. Germline V CDR1 and CDR2: LGHNA, YNFKEQ.